This T cell receptor (beta chain) emerged from a study of cytomegalovirus exposure and HLA in healthy donors. Study background: Earlier results showed 120 million or so unique TCR beta sequences derived from approximately 180 million T cells. Study-wide points: Further analysis, carried out later, found HLA-associated TCR beta chains more clonally expanded than equally common other chains.

Primers included in the PCR were 60 Vbeta and 13 Jbeta primers. Clones were read by immunoSEQ multiplex PCR, and TCRdb kept only the in-frame ones, dropping some. The repertoire holds approximately 160,000 clones, about 75% seen once, with around 4.7% in the top ten. Remarks on this clone: Its cognate antigen is unknown.

CDR1 and CDR2 from the germline V gene are MNHEY and SVGAGI. Trimming took 6 bases from V and 3 from J; bases not matched to a gene: 7. This CDR3 has 14 residues. This sequence joins TRBV6-5 and TRBJ2-7, with 8 bases fitting TRBD1. This clonotype originated in a male donor in good health and CMV-seronegative. Sequencing was done on a sample of PBMCs. The CDR3 is CASSPPTGDYEQYF. The CDR3 DNA sequence: TGTGCCAGCAGCCCCCCGACAGGGGACTACGAGCAGTACTTC.